This T cell receptor beta chain was recorded in a study of monozygotic twins with inflammatory bowel disease. There were eight separate reactions per sample in which cDNA was made. From the 5' RACE reads, TCRdb lists one entry per CDR3 protein and no DNA. In total, the table holds nearly 450,000 distinct CDR3 sequences. This CDR3 is built from 19 residues. Germline lookup yields CDR1 LGHNA and CDR2 YSLEER. Each donor gave about 2.5 ml of peripheral blood. The sample was blood. This clonotype originated in a human donor with ulcerative colitis or Crohn's disease, or a healthy co-twin of an affected twin (not recorded which). This chain links TRBV4-3 with TRBJ2-3; the TCRdb D gene call, TRBD2, has no DNA to confirm it. The chain's CDR3 is CASSQERTSGSEGTDTQYF.